This entry lists 21 T cell receptor beta chains sequenced from one sample in a study of T cell repertoires in cytomegalovirus infection. One entry per CDR3 protein, called by TCRdb with MiXCR from the reads. The sample has about 700,000 distinct CDR3 sequences; around a third are singletons. These receptors' antigens are unknown. This specimen consisted of cultured PBMCs, obtained from culture after CMV antigen stimulation. The receptors shown here come from a human donor in good health (CMV status not recorded). Some clones in this sample may be carry-over from other donors' samples.

This clonotype was detected a few times. This chain uses TRBV19 with TRBJ2-7; TRBD1 is a possible D gene (6 bases). The V gene's germline CDR1 is LNHDA and CDR2 SQIVND (reference sequence). Trimming took 7 bases from V and 7 from J, leaving 17 bases between them. This CDR3 is 13 amino acids long. The CDR3 DNA is TGTGCCAGTAACCCCGGGACAATCGGGGAGCAGTACTTC. It translates to CASNPGTIGEQYF.

The chain carries TRBV6-1 and TRBJ1-1; tentatively, D is TRBD1 (6 bases). The CDR3 covers 17 residues. Germline assignment: CDR1 MNHNS and CDR2 SASEGT. The ends were cut back, 9 bases at V and 2 bases at J, with 25 bases in the middle. The CDR3 loop is CASLPAGAKRFNTEAFF. In nucleotides, the CDR3 is TGTGCCAGTCTTCCCGCGGGGGCCAAACGATTTAACACTGAAGCTTTCTTT.

This clonotype came up once. This rearrangement joins TRBV29-1 to TRBJ1-1; D uncertain. The germline V gene has CDR1 SQVTM and CDR2 ANQGSEA. The ends were cut back, 4 bases at V and 0 bases at J, with 6 bases in the middle. The CDR3 extends over 12 amino acids. The CDR3 region has the DNA TGCAGCGTTGGGGGAATGAACACTGAAGCTTTCTTT. The encoded protein is CSVGGMNTEAFF.

This clonotype was observed at least ten times. The chain links TRBV7-2 to TRBJ2-3; 9 nucleotides align to TRBD2. J was trimmed by 5 bases and V by 1 base; bases with no gene match: 10. This CDR3 contains 17 residues. Per germline, CDR1 SGHTA and CDR2 FQGNSA. The CDR3 region is CASSLDPGAGGEDTQYF. The CDR3 nucleotides are TGTGCCAGCAGCTTAGATCCCGGAGCGGGAGGAGAAGATACGCAGTATTTT.

This clonotype was counted only a few times. The J gene is TRBJ1-1, the V gene TRBV28, with a tentative D call TRBD1 (5 bases). CDR3 length equals 17 residues. CDR1 MDHEN and CDR2 SYDVKM come from the germline V gene. Trimming removed 7 bases from V and 0 bases from J, with 21 bases in between. The CDR3: CASKAGRVFLLNTEAFF. For the CDR3, the DNA is TGTGCCAGCAAAGCGGGCAGGGTTTTTCTCCTGAACACTGAAGCTTTCTTT.

In this sample, this clonotype turned up many times. The chain has TRBV7-2 and TRBJ2-5; 8 bases are a match to TRBD2. Trimming cost V 5 bases and J 5 bases; bases outside gene matches: 10. The CDR3 covers 15 residues. The germline CDR1 and CDR2 sequences are SGHTA and FQGNSA. In DNA form, the CDR3 reads TGTGCCAGCAGCCCGAGAGGCGGGGGGAGGGAGACCCAGTACTTC. Translation gives CASSPRGGGRETQYF. The full variable domain, rest sourced from reference TRBV7-2 and TRBJ2-5, is GAGVSQSPSNKVTEKGKDVELRCDPISGHTALYWYRQSLGQGLEFLIYFQGNSAPDKSGLPSDRFSAERTGGSVSTLTIQRTQQEDSAVYLCASSPRGGGRETQYFGPGTRLLVL.

The chain joins TRBV12-3 or TRBV12-4 to TRBJ2-1, with D perhaps being TRBD1 or TRBD2 (5 bases each). The CDR3 totals 17 residues. Trimming cost V 2 bases and J 6 bases, with 20 bases left between them. The CDR3: CASSLIGFLGTANEQFF. The CDR3 DNA is TGTGCCAGCAGTTTAATTGGGTTTTTGGGGACCGCCAATGAGCAGTTCTTC.

The chain employs TRBV19 and TRBJ1-6, with D maybe TRBD1 (6 bases). Germline V gives CDR1 LNHDA, CDR2 SQIVND (reference sequence). The V end was cut by 7 bases, the J end by 9 bases, with 13 bases between. This CDR3 is 13 amino acids long. CDR3 loop: CASTGAQGSPLHF. DNA of the CDR3: TGTGCCAGTACGGGGGCGCAAGGTTCACCCCTCCACTTT.

Concerning this clonotype itself: The germline gene is not matched at one end of the junction; a read error may be the cause. This chain links TRBV20-1 with TRBJ2-2; weak D call: TRBD1 (6 bases). The CDR3 has 15 residues. Germline V CDR1 and CDR2: DFQATT, SNEGSKA (reference sequence). In nucleotides, the CDR3 is TGCAGTGCGAGAGAGCCCTCGGACAGACCCGGGGAGCTGTTTTTT. Its protein product is CSAREPSDRPGELFF.

The chain links TRBV6-5 to TRBJ1-4; TRBD1 matches at 10 bases. The CDR3 runs to 14 residues. V was pared by 6 bases and J by 12 bases, with 10 bases of the junction left unmatched. Looked up from germline, CDR1 is MNHEY and CDR2 is SVGAGI. CDR3 DNA: TGTGCCAGCAGCTCCGGGACAGGGGATCGGGAACTGTTTTTT. Protein: CASSSGTGDRELFF.

The CDR3 region has the DNA TGTGCCAGCAGTCAGATAATACGGTTCCTTGGTAACTTAGACAATGAGCAGTTCTTC. Its translation is CASSQIIRFLGNLDNEQFF. This sequence joins TRBV7-4 and TRBJ2-1; D not resolved. CDR1 and CDR2 from the germline V gene are SGHVT and SQSDAQ. The CDR3 loop spans 19 amino acids. Trimming pared 6 bases from V and 5 bases from J, leaving 29 bases between.

This clonotype has only a few counts. This sequence joins TRBV28 and TRBJ2-2; 11 bases align to TRBD2. V gave up 6 bases and J gave up 5 bases; unmatched junction bases: 11. Germline values: CDR1 MDHEN, CDR2 SYDVKM. The CDR3 spans 17 residues. The DNA of the CDR3 is TGTGCCAGCAGAACCGGGACTAGCGGCCGGCGGACCGGGGAGCTGTTTTTT. Its protein product is CASRTGTSGRRTGELFF.

The chain employs TRBV6-1 and TRBJ1-3; D remains unclear. The CDR3 contains 17 residues. Trimming took off 6 bases at V and 4 bases at J, with 22 bases between the two ends. The germline gives CDR1 MNHNS, CDR2 SASEGT. The CDR3 loop is CASRRKGTVGSGNTIYF. The DNA for the CDR3 is TGTGCCAGCAGGAGAAAGGGAACCGTGGGTTCCGGAAACACCATATATTTT.

The chain combines TRBV5-1 with TRBJ1-1; D not resolved. The germline V gene has CDR1 SGHRS and CDR2 YFSETQ. V lost 5 bases and J 5 bases, leaving 16 bases between the germline ends. This CDR3 spans 14 amino acids. For the CDR3, the DNA is TGCGCCAGCAGATCCGACCCCGGAGGGACTGAAGCTTTCTTT. Its protein is CASRSDPGGTEAFF. The full variable domain, completed using reference TRBV5-1 and TRBJ1-1, is KAGVTQTPRYLIKTRGQQVTLSCSPISGHRSVSWYQQTPGQGLQFLFEYFSETQRNKGNFPGRFSGRQFSNSRSEMNVSTLELGDSALYLCASRSDPGGTEAFFGQGTRLTVV.

This chain connects TRBV3-1 to TRBJ1-1, with D perhaps TRBD1 (5 bases). Trimming removed 2 bases from V and 4 bases from J, with 11 bases in between. This CDR3 has 14 residues. Germline V gives CDR1 LGHDT, CDR2 YNNKEL (reference sequence). CDR3 in amino acids: CASSQQGWTTEAFF. The CDR3 nucleotides are TGTGCCAGCAGCCAACAGGGTTGGACCACTGAAGCTTTCTTT.

This clonotype occurred a few times. The gene calls are TRBV4-1 and TRBJ2-3, with 14 nucleotides matching TRBD2. This CDR3 is built from 17 residues. The J segment lost 1 base and the V segment lost 8 bases, leaving 8 bases of the junction unmatched. CDR1 is MGHRA, CDR2 YSYEKL, per germline. The CDR3 loop reads CASSGLAGVRGTDTQYF. CDR3 sequence (DNA): TGCGCCAGCTCGGGACTAGCGGGGGTCCGGGGCACAGATACGCAGTATTTT.

This chain joins TRBV20-1 and TRBJ1-5, with 8 bases identical to TRBD1. The junction had 6 bases not matched to a gene; V was cut back by 3 bases and J by 2 bases. The germline CDR1 and CDR2 sequences are DFQATT and SNEGSKA (reference sequence). This CDR3 is 15 amino acids long. CDR3 in DNA: TGCAGTGCTAGCCAGGGGGCGGGGGGCAATCAGCCCCAGCATTTT. The encoded protein is CSASQGAGGNQPQHF.

This clonotype was found a few times. This sequence joins TRBV6-2 or TRBV6-3 and TRBJ2-1; D is uncertain. The germline CDR1 and CDR2 sequences are MNHEY and SVGEGT. Trimming pared 6 bases from V and 5 bases from J, leaving 8 bases between. This CDR3 is 12 amino acids long. CDR3 coding DNA: TGTGCCAGCAGCTCCACTAACAATGAGCAGTTCTTC. Translating it yields CASSSTNNEQFF.

This clonotype was recorded only once. The gene calls are TRBV4-1 and TRBJ2-4; 8 bases match TRBD1. With V trimmed by 2 bases and J by 7 bases, 10 bases remained unmatched. The CDR3 consists of 16 residues. Germline assignment: CDR1 MGHRA and CDR2 YSYEKL. The CDR3 spells CASSQTWTGIRNIQYF. CDR3 coding DNA: TGCGCCAGCAGCCAAACCTGGACAGGGATCCGGAACATTCAGTACTTC.

The rearrangement links TRBV28 to TRBJ1-6; 10 bases match TRBD1. Germline V lookup: CDR1 MDHEN, CDR2 SYDVKM. The junction had 7 bases not matched to a gene; V was cut back by 1 base and J by 10 bases. The CDR3 length is 16 residues. In DNA form, the CDR3 reads TGTGCCAGCAGTTTATCCTCCGGGACAGGGGCATCACCCCTCCACTTT. It encodes CASSLSSGTGASPLHF.

The gene calls are TRBV30 and TRBJ1-1; unclear D gene. Germline V gene lookup returns CDR1 GTSNPN and CDR2 SVGIG (reference sequence). The CDR3 runs 14 residues. V was cut by 2 bases and J by 0 bases, with 10 bases left in between. CDR3 region: CAWSLVSMNTEAFF. As DNA, the CDR3 is TGTGCCTGGAGTCTGGTGAGCATGAACACTGAAGCTTTCTTT.